This record concerns one T cell receptor (beta chain) sequence. What it binds is not known. The V gene lost 4 bases and the J gene lost 0 bases, with 13 bases spanning the gap. Germline CDR1 is MNHNS and CDR2 is SASEGT. This CDR3 has 16 amino acids. The sample belongs to a study of identical twins. Study observations and caveats: Sharing of beta out-of-frame sequences by twins showed a weaker excess. Cross-sectional statistical analysis was relied on for the conclusions, without the same donors being followed.

Each CDR3 protein gets one entry after TCRdb re-called the 5' RACE reads with MiXCR. The sample shows more than 1.5 million distinct CDR3 sequences, around 33% of them seen only once. Sequencing was performed on cord blood. The clonotype comes from a newborn girl in good health. The J gene is TRBJ2-1, the V gene TRBV6-1, with D perhaps matching TRBD2 (5 bases). The CDR3 loop is CASSAIDYGSYNEQFF. CDR3 coding DNA: TGTGCCAGCAGTGCTATAGACTACGGCTCCTACAATGAGCAGTTCTTC.